The rows below give T cell receptor beta chains drawn from one sample of a study of cytomegalovirus exposure and HLA in healthy donors. Measured with immunoSEQ multiplex PCR; TCRdb has only the in-frame clones, and not every one. The sample has 90,000 to 120,000 clones, approximately 73% seen once. Source material: PBMCs. Receptors were obtained from a man younger than 40 in good health and CMV-seronegative. Both conserved end residues are part of each CDR3. D genes are given only for firm matches. The size field is filled for only some rows; it gives once, few, many or a size class.

d_call	j_call	v_call	clone_size	cdr3_aa	cdr3_nt
TRBD1	TRBJ1-2	TRBV5-1	few	CASSSETGRPYGYTF	TGCGCCAGCAGCTCCGAGACAGGGCGTCCTTATGGCTACACCTTC
TRBD2	TRBJ2-5	TRBV7-2	-	CASSLSSGGSYETQYF	TGTGCCAGCAGCTTAAGTAGCGGGGGGAGCTACGAGACCCAGTACTTC
TRBD1	TRBJ2-7	TRBV2	-	CASSSRDSYEQYF	TGTGCCAGCAGTTCCCGGGACAGCTACGAGCAGTACTTC
TRBD1	TRBJ1-2	TRBV15	-	CATSRDIGQGGGYTF	TGTGCCACCAGCAGAGATATAGGACAGGGCGGCGGCTACACCTTC
-	TRBJ1-5	TRBV28	-	CASSFLAGGQPQHF	TGTGCCAGCAGTTTCCTCGCGGGTGGTCAGCCCCAGCATTTT
TRBD1	TRBJ1-2	TRBV14	-	CASSQQGYYGYTF	TGTGCCAGCAGTCAACAGGGGTACTATGGCTACACCTTC
TRBD1	TRBJ1-6	TRBV27	few	CASSSDRAVNSPLHF	TGTGCCAGCAGTTCAGACAGGGCAGTAAATTCACCCCTCCACTTT
TRBD2	TRBJ2-3	TRBV5-1	-	CASSQGLVLDTQYF	TGCGCCAGCAGCCAGGGACTAGTGTTAGATACGCAGTATTTT
TRBD1	TRBJ2-1	TRBV6-6	few	CASSASTGVAFF	TGTGCCAGCAGTGCCTCGACAGGGGTGGCGTTCTTC
-	TRBJ2-2	TRBV6-6	-	CASRSGTLNTGELFF	TGTGCCAGCAGATCCGGGACATTGAACACCGGGGAGCTGTTTTTT
TRBD1	TRBJ1-1	TRBV5-1	-	CASRRQGNTEAFF	TGCGCCAGCAGAAGACAGGGAAACACTGAAGCTTTCTTT
TRBD2	TRBJ2-1	TRBV5-1	-	CASSLALASGPLQGEQFF	TGCGCCAGCAGCTTGGCCTTGGCTAGCGGGCCCCTACAGGGTGAGCAGTTCTTC
-	TRBJ2-7	TRBV2	-	CASTDGVYEQYF	TGTGCCAGCACCGACGGGGTCTACGAGCAGTACTTC
TRBD2	TRBJ2-3	TRBV6-6	once	CASRWTSGGGDTQYF	TGTGCCAGCAGATGGACTAGCGGGGGGGGCGATACGCAGTATTTT
TRBD1	TRBJ1-2	TRBV6-1	-	CASSEAGTGSYGYTF	TGTGCCAGCAGTGAAGCCGGGACAGGGAGCTATGGCTACACCTTC
-	TRBJ1-4	TRBV4-1	-	CASSPPGRNEKLFF	TGCGCCAGCAGCCCGCCAGGGCGAAATGAAAAACTGTTTTTT
TRBD1	TRBJ2-7	TRBV6-5	-	CASSAGQGFYEQYF	TGTGCCAGCAGTGCCGGACAGGGATTCTACGAGCAGTACTTC
-	TRBJ2-7	TRBV27	-	CASSSSTGEVEHEQYF	TGTGCCAGCAGTTCCTCCACAGGGGAGGTTGAGCACGAGCAGTACTTC
TRBD1	TRBJ2-7	TRBV2	-	CASSPGTGGTYEQYF	TGTGCCAGCAGTCCCGGGACAGGGGGCACCTACGAGCAGTACTTC
-	TRBJ2-7	TRBV5-4	few	CASSFLGNSGDEQYF	TGTGCCAGCAGCTTCTTGGGGAACTCGGGGGACGAGCAGTACTTC
TRBD1	TRBJ2-7	TRBV4-1	-	CASSQRDRAYEQYF	TGCGCCAGCAGCCAAAGGGACAGGGCCTACGAGCAGTACTTC
-	TRBJ1-1	TRBV11-2	-	CASTRSGTEAFF	TGTGCCAGCACCCGATCGGGCACTGAAGCTTTCTTT
-	TRBJ1-5	TRBV27	-	CASSLSSRGGQPQHF	TGTGCCAGCAGTTTATCGAGCAGGGGAGGGCAGCCCCAGCATTTT
TRBD1	TRBJ1-1	TRBV7-9	-	CASSLAGTGFMNTEAFF	TGTGCCAGCAGCCTAGCCGGGACAGGGTTCATGAACACTGAAGCTTTCTTT
-	TRBJ2-2	TRBV2	few	CASSEAGRAVGELFF	TGTGCCAGCAGTGAAGCGGGCAGGGCGGTCGGGGAGCTGTTTTTT
TRBD1	TRBJ2-3	TRBV5-4	-	CASSERTGGADTQYF	TGTGCCAGCAGCGAACGGACAGGTGGGGCGGATACGCAGTATTTT
-	TRBJ2-7	TRBV6-1	-	CASSGLASSYEQYF	TGTGCCAGCAGTGGGCTCGCCAGCTCCTACGAGCAGTACTTC
TRBD1	TRBJ2-3	TRBV11-3	-	CASSPGQGPSTDTQYF	TGTGCCAGCAGCCCGGGACAGGGTCCGAGCACAGATACGCAGTATTTT
-	TRBJ2-3	TRBV5-1	-	CASSSLAGGTDTQYF	TGCGCCAGCAGCTCCCTAGCCGGGGGCACAGATACGCAGTATTTT
-	TRBJ2-2	TRBV6-5	-	CASSYGGYTGELFF	TGTGCCAGCAGTTACGGGGGGTACACCGGGGAGCTGTTTTTT
-	TRBJ2-7	TRBV5-6	-	CASSFRESEQYF	TGTGCCAGCAGCTTCCGGGAAAGCGAGCAGTACTTC
TRBD2	TRBJ2-1	TRBV4-2	-	CASSHYLAGGTYNEQFF	TGTGCCAGCAGCCACTATCTCGCGGGGGGCACCTACAATGAGCAGTTCTTC
-	TRBJ2-6	TRBV10-3	-	CAISPQDSGANVLTF	TGTGCCATCAGCCCACAGGACTCTGGGGCCAACGTCCTGACTTTC
-	TRBJ1-1	TRBV7-3	-	CASSVTGNTEAFF	TGTGCCAGCAGCGTCACGGGGAACACTGAAGCTTTCTTT
-	TRBJ2-2	TRBV15	-	CATTSGNTGELFF	TGTGCCACCACGAGCGGGAACACCGGGGAGCTGTTTTTT
TRBD2	TRBJ2-1	TRBV2	-	CASSALGSSGSRDEQFF	TGTGCCAGCAGTGCCCTTGGCTCTAGCGGGAGTAGGGATGAGCAGTTCTTC
TRBD1	TRBJ2-7	TRBV2	-	CASSGTGGAYEQYF	TGTGCCAGCAGCGGGACAGGGGGCGCCTACGAGCAGTACTTC
TRBD1	TRBJ2-5	TRBV5-8	once	CASRPGTGVFETQYF	TGTGCCAGCAGACCCGGGACAGGGGTTTTCGAGACCCAGTACTTC
-	TRBJ1-5	TRBV19	few	CASSFGAYQPQHF	TGTGCCAGTAGTTTTGGGGCCTATCAGCCCCAGCATTTT
-	TRBJ2-7	TRBV6-6	-	CASSYSIQGIREQYF	TGTGCCAGCAGTTACTCGATCCAGGGGATTCGCGAGCAGTACTTC
TRBD2	TRBJ2-1	TRBV7-8	-	CASSLAYREVKGSEQFF	TGTGCCAGCAGCTTAGCGTATCGGGAGGTGAAAGGAAGTGAGCAGTTCTTC
-	TRBJ2-1	TRBV14	-	CASSPGETYNEQFF	TGTGCCAGCAGCCCAGGGGAGACCTACAATGAGCAGTTCTTC
TRBD2	TRBJ2-7	TRBV27	-	CASSRATSGNEQYF	TGTGCCAGCAGCCGAGCGACTAGCGGCAACGAGCAGTACTTC
-	TRBJ1-3	TRBV5-1	-	CASSWDTGNTIYF	TGCGCCAGCAGCTGGGACACTGGAAACACCATATATTTT
-	TRBJ2-5	TRBV5-6	-	CASSVTGPQETQYF	TGTGCCAGCAGCGTTACAGGGCCCCAGGAGACCCAGTACTTC
-	TRBJ1-4	TRBV18	-	CASSPKEGEKLFF	TGTGCCAGCTCACCAAAAGAGGGAGAAAAACTGTTTTTT
TRBD1	TRBJ1-4	TRBV5-1	-	CASRYHDREANEKLFF	TGCGCCAGCAGATACCATGACAGGGAGGCTAATGAAAAACTGTTTTTT
-	TRBJ1-2	TRBV2	few	CASSEGRANYGYTF	TGTGCCAGCAGTGAAGGCAGGGCTAACTATGGCTACACCTTC
-	TRBJ2-5	TRBV27	-	CASLPRANRVGETQYF	TGTGCCAGCCTCCCCCGAGCGAACAGGGTAGGAGAGACCCAGTACTTC
TRBD1	TRBJ2-7	TRBV7-9	-	CASSQMDRGLHEQYF	TGTGCCAGCAGTCAAATGGACAGGGGGCTTCACGAGCAGTACTTC
-	TRBJ2-3	TRBV2	-	CASMLTVSSTDTQYF	TGTGCCAGCATGCTGACTGTTAGTAGCACAGATACGCAGTATTTT
TRBD1	TRBJ1-6	TRBV4-1	-	CASSPDREDSYNSPLHF	TGCGCCAGCAGCCCAGACAGGGAAGATTCCTATAATTCACCCCTCCACTTT
TRBD1	TRBJ1-2	TRBV15	-	CATSSGTGRRGYTF	TGTGCCACCAGCAGCGGGACAGGGAGGCGTGGCTACACCTTC